The T cell receptor beta chain under discussion was sequenced for a study of T cell responses to AZD1222 COVID-19 vaccine. General study findings and limits: The donor cohort was predominantly white British with a female majority, and clonal diversity may have been underestimated.

The CDR3 consists of 14 residues. CDR1 is SGHTA, CDR2 FQGNSA, per germline. V was cut by 6 bases and J by 4 bases, with 12 bases left in between. TCRdb's table, derived via immunoSEQ multiplex PCR, lists solely in-frame clones and lacks some. This table holds about 79,000 clones, more than 70% found once. A note on this clone: Its specificity is unknown.

The clonotype comes from an adult in good health. The V call is TRBV7-2, the J call TRBJ2-2, with a possible D match to TRBD1 (5 bases). The specimen was peripheral blood, collected on day 0 of AZD1222 vaccination. The CDR3 is CASSHQGSTGELFF. The CDR3 nucleotides are TGTGCCAGCAGTCATCAGGGTAGCACCGGGGAGCTGTTTTTT.